This T cell receptor beta chain was obtained from a study of radiotherapy plus CTLA-4 blockade in lung cancer (dated by TCRdb to about 2018). Some background on the complete study: Objective responses were observed in 18% of enrolled patients, and disease control was achieved in roughly 30%.

Of note for this clone: Which antigen it targets is not known. No clone much larger than this one lies a single base away; base qualities are absent.

The germline ends are 4 bases apart after V is trimmed by 6 bases and J by 0 bases. From the germline V gene (reference sequence), CDR1 is MNHNY and CDR2 is SVGAGI. From the cysteine through the phenylalanine, the CDR3 covers 12 amino acids. Just the 36-base CDR3 DNA is kept, in frame starting at base 1. The study evaluated CTLA-4 blockade (ipilimumab) given together with focal radiation therapy in patients who had chemo-refractory metastatic non-small-cell lung cancer. Receptor amplification or capture employed the immunoSEQ multiplex PCR assay. The clones in this table, taken by TCRdb from immuneACCESS, are in-frame only. Not every clone is retained; where verified, under half of the shortfall comes from an unresolved V gene, and the cause of the rest is unknown. For this sample the table gives some 70,000 clones, of which 79% were detected only once. The ten largest account for roughly 10% of the sample.

Here is what the overall study found, with its caveats: TCR clones derived from tumors expanded in peripheral blood after treatment with radiotherapy and ipilimumab. The strongest predictors of response, as reported, were early dynamic changes in blood T cell clones along with a rise in serum interferon-beta after radiation.

This specimen was peripheral blood, taken from a patient treated with radiotherapy plus ipilimumab. This sequence originates from a human donor with non-small cell lung cancer who had a complete response to radiotherapy plus ipilimumab. The V gene is TRBV6-6 and the J gene is TRBJ2-3; confidence is insufficient to name the D gene. The CDR3 region reads CASSPSTDTQYF. The DNA is as follows: TGTGCCAGCAGCCCGAGCACAGATACGCAGTATTTT.